The T cell receptor beta chain described here comes from a study of T cell repertoires in cytomegalovirus infection. Across the study: It was the public TCR beta signatures that indicated both CMV infection and matching HLA type.

The CDR3 extends over 16 amino acids. Germline lookup yields CDR1 SGHTA and CDR2 FQGNSA. Trimming removed 1 base from V and 0 bases from J; junction bases left unmatched: 6. This clonotype was counted ten times or more. MiXCR was run by TCRdb on the reads, yielding one entry per CDR3 protein. The table shows roughly 310,000 distinct CDR3 sequences, with 17% occurring only once. The sequence was obtained from a human donor in good health (CMV status not recorded). Some clones in this sample may be carry-over from other donors' samples. V usage is TRBV7-2 and J usage is TRBJ2-7; TRBD1 matches at 7 bases. Material for sequencing was PBMCs. CDR3 nucleotides: TGTGCCAGCAGCTTAGTCGACAGGGTCATCTCCTACGAGCAGTACTTC. Amino acids: CASSLVDRVISYEQYF.